The 29 T cell receptor beta chains below all came from one sample that was sequenced in a study of shared clonotypes between healthy human individuals. The repertoire was sequenced with immunoSEQ multiplex PCR; TCRdb's copy has only in-frame clones and lacks some. The data show about 2.4 million clones, with around nine tenths seen just once and over 0.12% held by the top ten. The sample taken for sequencing was naive CD4+ T cells sorted from blood. The subset: CD45RA+ positively selected. The receptors shown here come from a man aged 18 to 30 in good health.

The chain joins TRBV28 to TRBJ2-1; D unresolved. Germline CDR1 reads MDHEN; CDR2 reads SYDVKM. Trimming stripped 4 bases from V and 7 bases from J, with 17 bases between. The CDR3 length is 15 residues. This CDR3 is CASSSADLGWNEQFF. DNA of the CDR3: TGTGCCAGCAGTTCCGCTGACCTGGGGTGGAATGAGCAGTTCTTC.

About this clone itself: Within the sample, other DNA sequences also encode this same CDR3. The V and J genes are TRBV2 and TRBJ2-1; perhaps D is TRBD1 or TRBD2 (5 bases each). Germline V lookup: CDR1 SNHLY, CDR2 FYNNEI. The germline V and J ends were trimmed by 1 base and 0 bases, with 7 bases remaining between them. The CDR3 length is 15 residues. Here the CDR3 reads CASSEEGSSYNEQFF. CDR3 nucleotides: TGTGCCAGCAGTGAAGAGGGGAGCTCCTACAATGAGCAGTTCTTC.

This clone was observed once. The chain is built from TRBV28 and TRBJ2-1; 10 bases match TRBD2. The CDR3 sequence is 16 residues long. From germline, CDR1 is MDHEN and CDR2 SYDVKM. Trimming at V came to 2 bases and at J to 9 bases, leaving 10 bases not matched to a gene. CDR3 loop: CASSLGSGGASSEQFF. The CDR3 DNA is TGTGCCAGCAGTTTAGGGAGCGGGGGGGCCTCGAGTGAGCAGTTCTTC.

The rearrangement links TRBV7-2 to TRBJ2-7; TRBD2 might be the D (5 bases). This CDR3 is 11 amino acids long. Germline values: CDR1 SGHTA, CDR2 FQGNSA. With 1 base removed from V and 12 bases from J, the gap between germline ends came to 10 bases. CDR3 nucleotides: TGTGCCAGCAGCTTAGGGGGAGAGGGGTACTTC. Translated, it gives CASSLGGEGYF. Complete variable domain (other parts from reference TRBV7-2 and TRBJ2-7): GAGVSQSPSNKVTEKGKDVELRCDPISGHTALYWYRQSLGQGLEFLIYFQGNSAPDKSGLPSDRFSAERTGGSVSTLTIQRTQQEDSAVYLCASSLGGEGYFGPGTRLTVT.

The V and J genes are TRBV5-5 and TRBJ2-7, with 10 bases matching TRBD1. The CDR3 contains 15 residues. The V gene end was trimmed by 4 bases and the J gene end by 3 bases; junction bases not matched to a gene: 7. Germline CDR1 is SGHKS and CDR2 is YYEKEE (reference sequence). CDR3: CASSLGGTGVYEQYF. CDR3 in DNA: TGTGCCAGCAGCCTTGGAGGGACAGGGGTCTACGAGCAGTACTTC.

The rearrangement uses TRBV28 and TRBJ2-7; D gene unclear. Trimming removed 6 bases from V and 5 bases from J, with 11 bases in between. CDR1 is MDHEN, CDR2 SYDVKM, per germline. The CDR3 runs to 12 residues. The DNA of the CDR3 is TGTGCCAGCAGCTCCCGGTTGGACGAGCAGTACTTC. Translated: CASSSRLDEQYF.

The CDR3 DNA reads as TGTGCCAGCAGGGAGCGAAACCCCTCCTACAATGAGCAGTTCTTC. As protein: CASRERNPSYNEQFF. The chain couples TRBV6-6 to TRBJ2-1; D gene unclear. This CDR3 region has 15 residues. In germline, CDR1 is MNHNY, CDR2 SVGAGI (reference sequence). Between the trimmed V and J ends, which lost 6 bases and 0 bases, there was a span of 12 bases.

The chain links TRBV6-5 to TRBJ2-7; perhaps TRBD1 as D (5 bases). The CDR3 is 15 residues long. The germline V gene has CDR1 MNHEY and CDR2 SVGAGI. The V end was cut by 0 bases, the J end by 6 bases, with 15 bases between. CDR3 residues: CASSYSSGKGFEQYF. In DNA, the CDR3 is TGTGCCAGCAGTTACTCGTCAGGGAAGGGTTTCGAGCAGTACTTC.

The V and J genes are TRBV30 and TRBJ2-3, with 7 nucleotides matching TRBD1. The germline CDR1 and CDR2 sequences are GTSNPN and SVGIG (reference sequence). After removal of 7 bases from V and 3 bases from J, the junction contained 16 bases not matched to a gene. The CDR3 sequence is 16 residues long. DNA for the CDR3: TGTGCCTACCTCCCATCCCCAGGGGGTTTTACAGATACGCAGTATTTT. This sequence encodes CAYLPSPGGFTDTQYF. Variable domain in full (rest from reference TRBV30 and TRBJ2-3): SQTIHQWPATLVQPVGSPLSLECTVEGTSNPNLYWYRQAAGRGLQLLFYSVGIGQISSEVPQNLSASRPQDRQFILSSKKLLLSDSGFYLCAYLPSPGGFTDTQYFGPGTRLTVL.

V is TRBV19 and J is TRBJ1-4; D not certain. V was clipped by 4 bases and J by 11 bases, with 17 bases between them. CDR3 length: 14 residues. The germline V gene has CDR1 LNHDA and CDR2 SQIVND (reference sequence). This chain's CDR3 is CASSTGFPMGKLFF. CDR3 in DNA: TGTGCCAGTAGTACCGGCTTCCCAATGGGGAAACTGTTTTTT.

This chain connects TRBV19 to TRBJ1-6; D remains ambiguous. V shed 7 bases and J shed 6 bases, with 10 bases lying between them. The CDR3 runs 13 residues. Germline V gives CDR1 LNHDA, CDR2 SQIVND (reference sequence). CDR3 protein: CASTPRPNSPLHF. CDR3 DNA sequence: TGTGCCAGTACCCCAAGGCCTAATTCACCCCTCCACTTT.

The CDR3 DNA is TGCGCCAGCCCCCTGGGGGAGGGCTCCTACAATGAGCAGTTCTTC. It translates to CASPLGEGSYNEQFF. The chain combines TRBV23-1 with TRBJ2-1, with TRBD2 matching 7 bases. TRBV23-1 is classed as an ORF, of uncertain function. CDR3 length: 15 residues. Unmatched junction bases numbered 7, after V lost 8 bases and J lost 0 bases.

A note on this clone: The junction does not match germline at one end; this may be a read error. The genes are TRBV7-7 and TRBJ2-1; D might be TRBD2 (5 bases). Germline V gene data show CDR1 as SSHAT and CDR2 as FNYEAQ (reference sequence). The CDR3 contains 13 residues. The DNA of the CDR3 is TGTGCTAGCAGCTTAAACGAGCGGTCTGAGCAGTTCTTC. This translates into CASSLNERSEQFF.

CDR3 coding DNA: TGCGCCAGCAGGGGACAGGTATACGAGCAGTACTTC. Encoded protein: CASRGQVYEQYF. The chain recombines TRBV10-2 with TRBJ2-7; 8 bases line up with TRBD1. This CDR3 contains 12 residues. V dropped 6 bases and J dropped 4; count of bases not matched to a gene: 2. Germline CDR1 reads WSHSY; CDR2 reads SAAADI.

Comment on this clone: Other DNA sequences of this sample code for an identical CDR3. This chain joins TRBV10-1 and TRBJ2-5, with a possible D match to TRBD1 (5 bases). The CDR3 totals 13 residues. Germline V gene lookup returns CDR1 WNHNN and CDR2 SYGVQD (reference sequence). The V gene lost 5 bases and the J gene lost 1 base, with 8 bases spanning the gap. The CDR3 is CASSRDSQETQYF. CDR3 in DNA: TGCGCCAGCAGTAGAGACAGCCAAGAGACCCAGTACTTC.

The V call is TRBV27, the J call TRBJ1-5; 7 bases are a match to TRBD1. The CDR3 is 16 residues long. CDR1 MNHEY and CDR2 SMNVEV come from the germline V gene (reference sequence). V was pared by 5 bases and J by 0 bases, with 7 bases of the junction left unmatched. CDR3 in DNA: TGTGCCAGCAGTCAACGGGGACAGAGTAGCAATCAGCCCCAGCATTTT. Translated, it gives CASSQRGQSSNQPQHF.

CDR3 sequence (DNA): TGCGCCAGCAGCCAAGACAGGGTCCAAACTAAAACGAACACTGAAGCTTTCTTT. Protein product: CASSQDRVQTKTNTEAFF. The chain carries TRBV4-1 and TRBJ1-1; tentative D call: TRBD1 (5 bases). Germline values: CDR1 MGHRA, CDR2 YSYEKL. The CDR3 runs to 18 residues. V was shortened by 0 bases and J by 1 base, with 18 bases between the two germline ends.

The V call is TRBV7-2, the J call TRBJ1-5, with D maybe TRBD1 (6 bases). The CDR3 contains 15 residues. V was clipped by 5 bases and J by 0 bases, with 11 bases between them. Germline V gene lookup returns CDR1 SGHTA and CDR2 FQGNSA. The CDR3 is CASSQGQYSNQPQHF. CDR3 DNA sequence: TGTGCCAGCAGCCAAGGACAGTATAGCAATCAGCCCCAGCATTTT.

This CDR3 is CASSLVPDGSYEQYF. CDR3 nucleotides: TGTGCCAGCAGCTTGGTACCGGACGGGTCCTACGAGCAGTACTTC. The chain joins TRBV5-8 to TRBJ2-7; unclear D gene. This CDR3 comprises 15 residues. Trimming stripped 0 bases from V and 1 base from J, with 11 bases between. CDR1 and CDR2 from the germline V gene are SGHTS and YDEGEE.

The chain employs TRBV5-1 and TRBJ2-3; D may be TRBD2 (5 bases). The CDR3 is made up of 16 amino acids. CDR1 is SGHRS and CDR2 is YFSETQ in the germline V gene. V was cut by 0 bases and J by 1 base, with 12 bases left in between. In DNA, the CDR3 is TGCGCCAGCAGCTTGGGGTCGGGGATACGCACAGATACGCAGTATTTT. Protein sequence: CASSLGSGIRTDTQYF. The full variable domain, with the rest looked up from reference TRBV5-1 and TRBJ2-3, is KAGVTQTPRYLIKTRGQQVTLSCSPISGHRSVSWYQQTPGQGLQFLFEYFSETQRNKGNFPGRFSGRQFSNSRSEMNVSTLELGDSALYLCASSLGSGIRTDTQYFGPGTRLTVL.

This chain joins TRBV7-2 and TRBJ1-5; 9 bases agree with TRBD1. V was clipped by 5 bases and J by 5 bases; unmatched bases: 13. The CDR3 has 17 amino acids. The germline V gene encodes CDR1 SGHTA and CDR2 FQGNSA. The CDR3 protein is CASSLGQGPSFYQPQHF. CDR3 in DNA: TGTGCCAGCAGCCTGGGACAGGGCCCGAGTTTTTATCAGCCCCAGCATTTT.

This chain links TRBV6-6 with TRBJ1-3; 7 bases fit TRBD1. This CDR3 has 16 residues. The junction had 5 bases not matched to a gene; V was cut back by 3 bases and J by 0 bases. The germline V gene has CDR1 MNHNY and CDR2 SVGAGI (reference sequence). In DNA, the CDR3 is TGTGCCAGCAGTTATGGCGGACAGGCCTCTGGAAACACCATATATTTT. The encoded protein is CASSYGGQASGNTIYF.

The chain uses TRBV18 and TRBJ2-7; possible D gene TRBD1, 6 bases. Trimming took 3 bases from V and 7 from J, leaving 19 bases between them. The CDR3 is 15 amino acids. Germline V gene sequence: CDR1 KGHSH, CDR2 LQKENI. The chain's CDR3 is CASSPGTGQLGEQYF. The CDR3 DNA reads TGTGCCAGCTCACCGGGCACAGGGCAACTTGGAGAGCAGTACTTC.

As regards this clone: The sample carries other DNA sequences with the same CDR3. This rearrangement joins TRBV9 to TRBJ1-1, with unresolved D. The CDR3 has 13 residues. V lost 0 bases and J 1 base, leaving 4 bases between the germline ends. CDR1 SGDLS and CDR2 YYNGEE come from the germline V gene. The CDR3 DNA sequence: TGTGCCAGCAGCGTAGTTTGGAACACTGAAGCTTTCTTT. Protein: CASSVVWNTEAFF. The full variable domain, with the rest looked up from reference TRBV9 and TRBJ1-1, is DSGVTQTPKHLITATGQRVTLRCSPRSGDLSVYWYQQSLDQGLQFLIQYYNGEERAKGNILERFSAQQFPDLHSELNLSSLELGDSALYFCASSVVWNTEAFFGQGTRLTVV.

The chain joins TRBV7-9 to TRBJ2-5, with D possibly being TRBD1 or TRBD2 (7 bases each). CDR1 is SEHNR, CDR2 FQNEAQ, per germline (reference sequence). Trimming left V 5 bases short and J 5 bases short, with 15 bases between. This CDR3 has 14 residues. CDR3 nucleotide sequence: TGTGCCAGCAGCCGTGACAGGGAGGGCGAGACCCAGTACTTC. It translates to CASSRDREGETQYF.

This rearrangement joins TRBV6-5 to TRBJ1-3; no firm D call. From germline, CDR1 is MNHEY and CDR2 SVGAGI. Trimming left V 0 bases short and J 4 bases short, with 7 bases between. The CDR3 consists of 14 residues. In DNA, the CDR3 is TGTGCCAGCAGTTACTCGGAACAGGGAAACACCATATATTTT. It yields the protein CASSYSEQGNTIYF.

The rearrangement uses TRBV20-1 and TRBJ2-4, with no clear D. Per the germline V gene, CDR1 is DFQATT and CDR2 is SNEGSKA (reference sequence). Trimming shortened V by 8 bases and J by 1 base, and 6 bases separated the two germline ends. The CDR3 length is 11 residues. The CDR3 nucleotides read TGCAGTCTTTATGCCAAAAACATTCAGTACTTC. Translating it yields CSLYAKNIQYF.

The chain links TRBV10-2 to TRBJ1-2, with D possibly TRBD1 on 6 matching bases. The CDR3 contains 16 residues. V was shortened by 0 bases and J by 4 bases, with 15 bases between the two germline ends. Germline CDR1 reads WSHSY; CDR2 reads SAAADI. The CDR3, as DNA: TGCGCCAGCAGTGAGTCCGGGACACCTGGGGGCTATGGCTACACCTTC. Amino acid sequence: CASSESGTPGGYGYTF.

This clone is a singleton in its sample. The chain joins TRBV27 to TRBJ2-1; D ambiguous. CDR1 and CDR2 (germline): MNHEY, SMNVEV (reference sequence). V was cut by 5 bases and J by 1 base, with 12 bases left in between. This CDR3 contains 15 residues. CDR3 coding DNA: TGTGCCAGCAGTCCTTCCGTATCTTCCTACAATGAGCAGTTCTTC. Its protein is CASSPSVSSYNEQFF.